Following are 18 T cell receptor beta chains from one sample sequenced in a study of blood T cell repertoires in COVID-19. Here immunoSEQ multiplex PCR was the method, and the copy in TCRdb shows in-frame clones only, minus some. Of 450,000 or so clones listed, roughly 90% are singletons. Sequencing used peripheral blood. The receptors here all came from a man between 18 and 35 years old with COVID-19, enrolled during active disease.

The chain recombines TRBV13 with TRBJ2-7, with D possibly being TRBD1 (5 bases). This CDR3 is 14 amino acids long. Germline CDR1 PRHDT, CDR2 FYEKMQ (reference sequence). The V gene lost 1 base and the J gene lost 5 bases, with 12 bases spanning the gap. The CDR3 protein is CASSLEPTADEQYF. In DNA, the CDR3 is TGTGCCAGCAGCTTAGAGCCGACAGCCGACGAGCAGTACTTC.

The rearrangement uses TRBV24-1 and TRBJ2-7; 7 bases match TRBD1. Trimming removed 6 bases from V and 3 bases from J; junction bases left unmatched: 4. CDR3 length: 13 amino acids. From germline, CDR1 is KGHDR and CDR2 SFDVKD. The chain's CDR3 is CATSSRQGYEQYF. Here the CDR3 DNA reads TGTGCCACCAGTAGTAGACAGGGCTACGAGCAGTACTTC.

On this clone: Other DNA sequences in this sample translate to the same CDR3. V and J are TRBV7-9 and TRBJ1-5; 8 positions agree with TRBD1. V trimming: 4 bases; J trimming: 2 bases; junction bases outside the gene matches: 4. Germline CDR1 SEHNR, CDR2 FQNEAQ (reference sequence). There are 15 residues in the CDR3. The CDR3 nucleotides are TGTGCCAGCAGCTCCGGGACAGGAGGCAATCAGCCCCAGCATTTT. Translated: CASSSGTGGNQPQHF.

This clone was observed a few times. The chain combines TRBV30 with TRBJ1-5, with D possibly being TRBD1 (6 bases). The CDR3 has 16 residues. V lost 3 bases and J 0 bases, leaving 15 bases between the germline ends. Germline assignment: CDR1 GTSNPN and CDR2 SVGIG (reference sequence). The DNA of the CDR3 is TGTGCCTGGAGCGCAGGCAGGGGCTATAGCAATCAGCCCCAGCATTTT. Translated, it gives CAWSAGRGYSNQPQHF.

The count of this clone is one. The chain couples TRBV11-2 to TRBJ2-7; D possibly corresponds to TRBD2 (5 bases). Looked up from germline, CDR1 is SGHAT and CDR2 is FQNNGV. Between the trimmed V and J ends, which lost 6 bases and 4 bases, there was a span of 22 bases. This CDR3 contains 16 residues. CDR3 DNA: TGTGCCAGCAGGTCGATTTCGGTTCTAGAGGGATACGAGCAGTACTTC. Its protein product is CASRSISVLEGYEQYF.

The chain links TRBV5-4 to TRBJ2-7; perhaps TRBD2 as D (5 bases). Germline loops: CDR1 SGHNT, CDR2 YYREEE (reference sequence). Trimming took off 4 bases at V and 2 bases at J, with 10 bases between the two ends. This CDR3 is 13 amino acids long. The CDR3 is CASSVSGTYEQYF. CDR3 nucleotides: TGTGCCAGCAGCGTATCCGGGACCTACGAGCAGTACTTC.

The chain links TRBV10-3 to TRBJ2-7; 8 bases are shared with TRBD1. Trimming cost V 4 bases and J 0 bases; bases outside gene matches: 5. This CDR3 has 15 residues. Germline loops: CDR1 ENHRY, CDR2 SYGVKD. For the CDR3, the DNA is TGTGCCATCAGTGGACAGGGGAAAACCTCCTACGAGCAGTACTTC. Protein product: CAISGQGKTSYEQYF.

The chain joins TRBV7-6 to TRBJ2-2; 9 bases line up with TRBD1. The CDR3 totals 15 residues. Germline V gene data show CDR1 as SGHVS and CDR2 as FNYEAQ. Unmatched junction bases numbered 2, after V lost 2 bases and J lost 4 bases. CDR3 bases: TGTGCCAGCAGCTTAACAGGGGGCGTCACCGGGGAGCTGTTTTTT. Amino acid sequence: CASSLTGGVTGELFF.

V is TRBV6-7 and J is TRBJ2-1; 12 positions agree with TRBD2. TRBV6-7 belongs to the ORF category, with a function that is uncertain. The CDR3 has 19 residues. Unmatched junction bases numbered 18, after V lost 6 bases and J lost 6 bases. The CDR3: CASRQTSGSQRVHPNEQFF. The DNA of the CDR3 is TGTGCCAGCAGGCAGACTAGCGGGAGTCAGCGGGTACATCCCAATGAGCAGTTCTTC.

The chain combines TRBV6-1 with TRBJ2-1; TRBD2 matches at 10 bases. This CDR3 has 17 residues. Germline values: CDR1 MNHNS, CDR2 SASEGT. V was pared by 2 bases and J by 7 bases, with 11 bases of the junction left unmatched. CDR3 DNA sequence: TGTGCCAGCAGTGAAAGGACTAGCGGCCCTCTCCTTAATGAGCAGTTCTTC. This gives the protein CASSERTSGPLLNEQFF.

The CDR3 region has the DNA TGCGCCAGCAGCCACCTCACAGAATCTCCTACGCGCTATGGCTACACCTTC. Its protein product is CASSHLTESPTRYGYTF. The chain employs TRBV4-1 and TRBJ1-2; D gene ambiguous. The V gene lost 3 bases and the J gene lost 4 bases, with 21 bases spanning the gap. Germline loops: CDR1 MGHRA, CDR2 YSYEKL. The CDR3 covers 17 residues.

The genes are TRBV12-3 or TRBV12-4 and TRBJ1-1; 7 nucleotides agree with TRBD1. There are 13 residues in the CDR3. V lost 3 bases, J lost 7 bases, and 5 bases stayed unmatched. The DNA of the CDR3 is TGTGCCAGCAGTTTCACAAGGACAGGTGAAGCTTTCTTT. It codes for CASSFTRTGEAFF.

The rearrangement links TRBV5-1 to TRBJ2-3; perhaps TRBD1 as D (6 bases). V shed 0 bases and J shed 4 bases, with 15 bases lying between them. Germline CDR1 is SGHRS and CDR2 is YFSETQ. CDR3 length: 16 amino acids. The CDR3 protein is CASSLGGQRGADTQYF. In DNA form, the CDR3 reads TGCGCCAGCAGCTTGGGAGGACAGCGAGGCGCAGATACGCAGTATTTT.

The chain carries TRBV9 and TRBJ2-2; 9 nucleotides line up with TRBD2. Looked up from germline, CDR1 is SGDLS and CDR2 is YYNGEE. V lost 4 bases, J lost 5 bases, and 6 bases stayed unmatched. There are 15 residues in the CDR3. Here the CDR3 DNA reads TGTGCCAGCAGCTTAACCAGCGGGGGGACCGGGGAGCTGTTTTTT. Translating it yields CASSLTSGGTGELFF.

The CDR3 sequence: CSVLDRRNTGELFF. CDR3 bases: TGCAGCGTCCTGGACAGGAGAAACACCGGGGAGCTGTTTTTT. The chain links TRBV29-1 to TRBJ2-2, with 7 bases aligning to TRBD1. The trim removed 6 bases at V and 2 bases at J, leaving 6 bases unmatched. From germline, CDR1 is SQVTM and CDR2 ANQGSEA. This CDR3 region has 14 residues.

The genes are TRBV19 and TRBJ1-4; maybe TRBD1 (5 bases). Trimming took 7 bases from V and 5 from J, leaving 17 bases between them. In germline, CDR1 is LNHDA, CDR2 SQIVND (reference sequence). The CDR3 extends over 15 amino acids. This CDR3 reads CASNRGKGLNEKLFF. The CDR3 coding sequence is TGTGCCAGTAATAGGGGAAAGGGTCTAAATGAAAAACTGTTTTTT.

The sample holds one count of this clone. This chain joins TRBV2 and TRBJ2-3, with D hard to call. Germline lookup yields CDR1 SNHLY and CDR2 FYNNEI. V was clipped by 9 bases and J by 2 bases, with 15 bases between them. The CDR3 extends over 14 amino acids. CDR3 region: CASAPQALTDTQYF. CDR3 sequence (DNA): TGTGCCAGTGCCCCCCAGGCCCTCACAGATACGCAGTATTTT. Variable domain in full (rest from reference TRBV2 and TRBJ2-3): EPEVTQTPSHQVTQMGQEVILRCVPISNHLYFYWYRQILGQKVEFLVSFYNNEISEKSEIFDDQFSVERPDGSNFTLKIRSTKLEDSAMYFCASAPQALTDTQYFGPGTRLTVL.

In DNA, the CDR3 is TGTGCCAGCAGCTTACGGACAGCTAGAAAAGAGACCCAGTACTTC. This encodes CASSLRTARKETQYF. The genes are TRBV11-3 and TRBJ2-5; a possible D gene is TRBD1 (6 bases). The ends were cut back, 2 bases at V and 3 bases at J, with 13 bases in the middle. The CDR3 runs 15 residues. From germline, CDR1 is SGHNT and CDR2 YENEEA.